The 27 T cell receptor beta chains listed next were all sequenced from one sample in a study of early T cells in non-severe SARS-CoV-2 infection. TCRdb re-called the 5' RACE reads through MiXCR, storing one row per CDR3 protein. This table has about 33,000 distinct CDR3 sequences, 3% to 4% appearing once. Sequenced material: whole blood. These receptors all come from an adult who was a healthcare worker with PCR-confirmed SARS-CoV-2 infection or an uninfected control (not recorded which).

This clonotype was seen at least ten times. The DNA for the CDR3 is TGCAGCGTTGAAGATCAGGGTAATGAGCAGTTCTTC. It codes for CSVEDQGNEQFF. The V and J genes are TRBV29-1 and TRBJ2-1, with D maybe TRBD1 (5 bases). Germline V CDR1 and CDR2: SQVTM, ANQGSEA. Trimming took off 0 bases at V and 7 bases at J, with 7 bases between the two ends. The CDR3 runs 12 residues.

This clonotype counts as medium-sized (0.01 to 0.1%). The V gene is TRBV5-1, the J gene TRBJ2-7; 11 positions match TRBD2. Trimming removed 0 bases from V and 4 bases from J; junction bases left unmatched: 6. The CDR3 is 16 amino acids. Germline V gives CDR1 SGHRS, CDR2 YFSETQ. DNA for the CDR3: TGCGCCAGCAGCTTGGCCCCTAGCGGGGGGCCTTACGAGCAGTACTTC. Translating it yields CASSLAPSGGPYEQYF. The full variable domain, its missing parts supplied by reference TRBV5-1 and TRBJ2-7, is KAGVTQTPRYLIKTRGQQVTLSCSPISGHRSVSWYQQTPGQGLQFLFEYFSETQRNKGNFPGRFSGRQFSNSRSEMNVSTLELGDSALYLCASSLAPSGGPYEQYFGPGTRLTVT.

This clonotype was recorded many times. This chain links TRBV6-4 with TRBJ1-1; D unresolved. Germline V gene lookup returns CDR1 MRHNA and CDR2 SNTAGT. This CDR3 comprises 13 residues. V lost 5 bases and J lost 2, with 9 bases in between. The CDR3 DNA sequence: TGTGCCAGCAGTATAGAATTTAACACTGAAGCTTTCTTT. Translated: CASSIEFNTEAFF.

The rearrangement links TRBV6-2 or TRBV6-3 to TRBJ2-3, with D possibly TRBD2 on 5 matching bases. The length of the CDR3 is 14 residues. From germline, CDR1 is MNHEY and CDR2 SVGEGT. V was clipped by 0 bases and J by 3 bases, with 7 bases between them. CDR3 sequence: CASSYSDLTDTQYF. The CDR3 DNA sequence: TGTGCCAGCAGTTACTCGGACTTGACAGATACGCAGTATTTT.

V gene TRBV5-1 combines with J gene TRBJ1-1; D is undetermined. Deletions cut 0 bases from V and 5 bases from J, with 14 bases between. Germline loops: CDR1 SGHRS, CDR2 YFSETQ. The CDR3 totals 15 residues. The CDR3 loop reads CASSLDWVSWTEAFF. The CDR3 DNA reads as TGCGCCAGCAGCTTGGACTGGGTTTCTTGGACTGAAGCTTTCTTT. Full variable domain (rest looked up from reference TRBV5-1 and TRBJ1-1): KAGVTQTPRYLIKTRGQQVTLSCSPISGHRSVSWYQQTPGQGLQFLFEYFSETQRNKGNFPGRFSGRQFSNSRSEMNVSTLELGDSALYLCASSLDWVSWTEAFFGQGTRLTVV.

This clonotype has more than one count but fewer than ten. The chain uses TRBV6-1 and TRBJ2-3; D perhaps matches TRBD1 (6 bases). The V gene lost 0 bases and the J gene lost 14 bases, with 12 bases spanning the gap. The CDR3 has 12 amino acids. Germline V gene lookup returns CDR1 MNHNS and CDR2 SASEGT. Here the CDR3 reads CASSEAGTFRYF. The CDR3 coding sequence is TGTGCCAGCAGTGAAGCCGGGACATTCAGGTATTTT.

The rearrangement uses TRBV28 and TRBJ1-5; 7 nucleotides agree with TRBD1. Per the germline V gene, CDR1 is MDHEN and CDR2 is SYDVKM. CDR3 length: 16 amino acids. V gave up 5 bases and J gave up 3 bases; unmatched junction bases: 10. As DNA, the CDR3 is TGTGCCAGCAGTACCCCGGGCAGGGGGATCAATCAGCCCCAGCATTTT. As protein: CASSTPGRGINQPQHF.

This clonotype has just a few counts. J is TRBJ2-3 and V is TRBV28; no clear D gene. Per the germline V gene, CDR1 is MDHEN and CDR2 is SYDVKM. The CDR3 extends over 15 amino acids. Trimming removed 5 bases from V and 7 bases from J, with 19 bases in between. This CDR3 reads CASSGPPPPGYTQYF. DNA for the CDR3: TGTGCCAGCAGTGGGCCGCCCCCCCCAGGCTATACGCAGTATTTT.

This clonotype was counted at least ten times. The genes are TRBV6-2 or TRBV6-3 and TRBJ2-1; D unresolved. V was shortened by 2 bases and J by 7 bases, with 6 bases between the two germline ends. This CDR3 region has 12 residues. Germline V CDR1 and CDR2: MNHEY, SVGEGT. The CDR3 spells CASSYTGNEQFF. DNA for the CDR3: TGTGCCAGCAGTTACACCGGAAATGAGCAGTTCTTC.

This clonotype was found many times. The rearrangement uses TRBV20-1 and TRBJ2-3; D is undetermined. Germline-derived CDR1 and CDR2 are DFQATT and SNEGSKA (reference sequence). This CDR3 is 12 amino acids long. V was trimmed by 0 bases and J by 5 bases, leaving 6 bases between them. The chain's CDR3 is CSARDQGDTQYF. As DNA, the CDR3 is TGCAGTGCTAGAGATCAAGGAGATACGCAGTATTTT.

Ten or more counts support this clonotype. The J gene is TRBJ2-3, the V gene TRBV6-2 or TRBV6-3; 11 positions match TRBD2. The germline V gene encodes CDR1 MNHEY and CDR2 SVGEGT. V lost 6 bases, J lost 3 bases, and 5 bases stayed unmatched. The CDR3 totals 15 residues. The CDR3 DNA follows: TGTGCCAGCAGACTAGCGGGAGTCGCAACAGATACGCAGTATTTT. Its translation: CASRLAGVATDTQYF.

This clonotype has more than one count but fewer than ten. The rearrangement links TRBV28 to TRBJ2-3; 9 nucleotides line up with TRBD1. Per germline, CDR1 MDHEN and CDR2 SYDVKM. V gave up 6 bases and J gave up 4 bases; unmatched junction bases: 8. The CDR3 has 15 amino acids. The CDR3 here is CASSYTGGSSDTQYF. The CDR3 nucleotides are TGTGCCAGCAGCTATACAGGGGGCTCATCAGATACGCAGTATTTT.

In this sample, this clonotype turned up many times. In DNA form, the CDR3 reads TGTGCCAGCAGTCCCCGGACCAGAAACACAGATACGCAGTATTTT. Amino acid sequence: CASSPRTRNTDTQYF. The chain recombines TRBV12-3 or TRBV12-4 with TRBJ2-3; D remains unclear. This CDR3 region has 15 residues. V was cut by 5 bases and J by 2 bases, with 14 bases left in between.

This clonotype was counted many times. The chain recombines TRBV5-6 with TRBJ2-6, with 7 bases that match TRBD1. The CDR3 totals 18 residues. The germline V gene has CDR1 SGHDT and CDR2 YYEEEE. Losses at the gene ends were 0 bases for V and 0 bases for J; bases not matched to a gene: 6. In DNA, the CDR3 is TGTGCCAGCAGCTTGGTGGCAGGGGGTTTCTCTGGGGCCAACGTCCTGACTTTC. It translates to CASSLVAGGFSGANVLTF.

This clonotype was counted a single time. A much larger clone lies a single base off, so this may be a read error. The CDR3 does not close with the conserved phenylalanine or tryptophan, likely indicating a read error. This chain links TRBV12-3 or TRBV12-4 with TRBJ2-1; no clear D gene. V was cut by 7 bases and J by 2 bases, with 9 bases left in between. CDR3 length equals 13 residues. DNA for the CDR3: TGTGCCAGCACACCACTGACCTACAATGAGCAGTTCTCC. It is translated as CASTPLTYNEQFS.

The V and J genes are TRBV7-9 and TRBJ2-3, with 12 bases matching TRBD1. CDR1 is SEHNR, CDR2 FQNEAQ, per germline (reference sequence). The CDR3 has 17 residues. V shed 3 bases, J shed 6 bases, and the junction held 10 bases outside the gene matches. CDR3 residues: CASSFFRGTGGADTQYF. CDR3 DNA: TGTGCCAGCAGCTTTTTCCGCGGGACAGGGGGCGCTGATACGCAGTATTTT.

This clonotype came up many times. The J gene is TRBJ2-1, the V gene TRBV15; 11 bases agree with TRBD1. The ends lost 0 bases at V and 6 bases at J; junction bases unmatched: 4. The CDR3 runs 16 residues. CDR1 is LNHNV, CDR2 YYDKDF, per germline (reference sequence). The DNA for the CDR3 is TGTGCCACCAGCAGAGATCGGGGGACAGGGGGCAATGAGCAGTTCTTC. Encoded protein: CATSRDRGTGGNEQFF.

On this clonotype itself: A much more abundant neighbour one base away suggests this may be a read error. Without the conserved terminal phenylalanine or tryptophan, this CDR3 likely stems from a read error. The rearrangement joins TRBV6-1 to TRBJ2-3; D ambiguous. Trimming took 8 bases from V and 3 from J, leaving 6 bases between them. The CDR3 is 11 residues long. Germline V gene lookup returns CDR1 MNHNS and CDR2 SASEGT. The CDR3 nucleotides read TGTGCCAGCCTCCTAACAGATACGCAGTATCTT. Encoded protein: CASLLTDTQYL.

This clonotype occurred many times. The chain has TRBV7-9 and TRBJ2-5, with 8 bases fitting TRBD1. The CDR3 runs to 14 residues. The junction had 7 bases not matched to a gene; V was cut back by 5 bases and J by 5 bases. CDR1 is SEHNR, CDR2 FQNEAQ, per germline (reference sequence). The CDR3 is CASSVPGGAETQYF. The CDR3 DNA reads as TGTGCCAGCAGCGTTCCAGGGGGCGCTGAGACCCAGTACTTC.

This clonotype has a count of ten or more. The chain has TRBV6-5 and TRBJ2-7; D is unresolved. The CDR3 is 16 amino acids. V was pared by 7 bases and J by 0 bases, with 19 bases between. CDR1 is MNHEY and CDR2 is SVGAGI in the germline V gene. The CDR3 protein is CASKGSEAESSYEQYV. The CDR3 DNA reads TGTGCCAGCAAAGGTAGTGAGGCCGAGAGCTCCTACGAGCAGTACGTC.

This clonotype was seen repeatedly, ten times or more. The CDR3 nucleotides read TGTGCCAGCAGCTTAGGACTAGCGGGAGGGCGAGATACGCAGTATTTT. This translates into CASSLGLAGGRDTQYF. This chain connects TRBV7-9 to TRBJ2-3; 14 bases match TRBD2. The CDR3 length is 16 residues. V lost 1 base, J lost 5 bases, and 2 bases stayed unmatched. Germline CDR1 SEHNR, CDR2 FQNEAQ (reference sequence).

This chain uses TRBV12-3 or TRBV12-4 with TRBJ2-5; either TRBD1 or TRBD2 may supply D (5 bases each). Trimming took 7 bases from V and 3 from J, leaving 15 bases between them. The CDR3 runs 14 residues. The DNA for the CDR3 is TGTGCCAGCATGTTCCGGGGCTCCGAAGAGACCCAGTACTTC. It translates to CASMFRGSEETQYF.

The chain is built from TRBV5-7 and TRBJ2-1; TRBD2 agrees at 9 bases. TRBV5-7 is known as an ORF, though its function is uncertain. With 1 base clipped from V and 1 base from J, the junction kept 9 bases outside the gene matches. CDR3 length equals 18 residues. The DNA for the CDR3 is TGTGCCAGCAGCTTGATAAAGGCTAGCGGGGATTCCTACAATGAGCAGTTCTTC. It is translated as CASSLIKASGDSYNEQFF.

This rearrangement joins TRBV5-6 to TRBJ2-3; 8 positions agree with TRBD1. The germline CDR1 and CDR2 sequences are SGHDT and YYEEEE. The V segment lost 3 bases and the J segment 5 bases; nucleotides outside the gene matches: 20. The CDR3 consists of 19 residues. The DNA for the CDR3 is TGTGCCAGCAGCTCCCCATTGATGCGGGGACAGGATACCAGAGATACGCAGTATTTT. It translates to CASSSPLMRGQDTRDTQYF.

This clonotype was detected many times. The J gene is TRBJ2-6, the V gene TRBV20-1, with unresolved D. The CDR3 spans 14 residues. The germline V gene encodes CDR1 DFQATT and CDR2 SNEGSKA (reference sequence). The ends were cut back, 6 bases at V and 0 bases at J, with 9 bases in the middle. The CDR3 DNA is TGCAGTGCACACCCGAGCTCTGGGGCCAACGTCCTGACTTTC. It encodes CSAHPSSGANVLTF.

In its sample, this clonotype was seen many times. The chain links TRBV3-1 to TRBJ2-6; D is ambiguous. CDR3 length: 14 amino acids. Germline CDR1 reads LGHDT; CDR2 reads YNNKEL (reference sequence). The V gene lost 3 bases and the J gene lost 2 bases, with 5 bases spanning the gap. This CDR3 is CASSHLAGANVLTF. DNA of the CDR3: TGTGCCAGCAGCCACCTGGCTGGGGCCAACGTCCTGACTTTC. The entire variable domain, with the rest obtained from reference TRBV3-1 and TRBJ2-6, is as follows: DTAVSQTPKYLVTQMGNDKSIKCEQNLGHDTMYWYKQDSKKFLKIMFSYNNKELIINETVPNRFSPKSPDKAHLNLHINSLELGDSAVYFCASSHLAGANVLTFGAGSRLTVL.

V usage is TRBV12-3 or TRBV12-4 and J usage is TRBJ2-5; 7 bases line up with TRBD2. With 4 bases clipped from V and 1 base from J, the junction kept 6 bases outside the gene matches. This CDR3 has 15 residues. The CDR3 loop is CASSSFAGVQETQYF. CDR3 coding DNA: TGTGCCAGCAGTTCTTTCGCGGGAGTCCAAGAGACCCAGTACTTC.